The 5 T cell receptor beta chains reported below all come from one sample, sequenced in a study of vaccination effects on CD4 cells after COVID-19. Using immunoSEQ multiplex PCR, the repertoire was profiled, and TCRdb retains in-frame clones only, with some absent. The profile covers 75,000 or so clones, with under 80% appearing a single time and 0.85% to 1.2% taken by the ten largest. Antigen-specific CD4+ T cells were expanded with viral peptide pools in the ViraFEST assay before sequencing. The culture ran for about 11 days, and then CD4+ T cells were isolated. Each participant was given two doses of one vaccine (BNT162b2 or mRNA-1273). These TCRs are of unknown antigen specificity. Sequencing used CD4+ T cells from PBMCs cultured with HCoV-OC43 spike peptides, obtained after COVID-19 vaccination. The sample's subset: HCoV-OC43 spike overlapping peptide pool stimulation. All receptors come from a human donor who received a COVID-19 vaccine.

This clone was counted between two and nine times. The chain combines TRBV6-2 or TRBV6-3 with TRBJ2-7; a weak D match, TRBD1 (6 bases). Trimming took 2 bases from V and 0 from J, leaving 17 bases between them. Looked up from germline, CDR1 is MNHEY and CDR2 is SVGEGT. The CDR3 runs 17 residues. The CDR3, as DNA: TGTGCCAGCAGTTACGGTATGGGGACACCGAGCTCCTACGAGCAGTACGTC. Protein product: CASSYGMGTPSSYEQYV.

The V call is TRBV6-5, the J call TRBJ1-5; D gene unclear. There are 15 residues in the CDR3. Looked up from germline, CDR1 is MNHEY and CDR2 is SVGAGI. The germline V and J ends were trimmed by 6 bases and 5 bases, with 17 bases remaining between them. This chain's CDR3 is CASRPNPGGDQPQHF. CDR3 nucleotides: TGTGCCAGCAGACCTAACCCTGGAGGAGATCAGCCCCAGCATTTT.

This clone was recorded a few times. The chain carries TRBV20-1 and TRBJ1-2; no definite D call. V was cut by 2 bases and J by 14 bases, with 12 bases left in between. The CDR3 runs to 10 residues. In germline, CDR1 is DFQATT, CDR2 SNEGSKA (reference sequence). CDR3 amino acids: CSARSGSPTF. The CDR3 DNA reads as TGCAGTGCTAGATCGGGGAGCCCAACCTTC.

The chain couples TRBV6-6 to TRBJ2-6; tentative D call: TRBD1 (5 bases). The germline gives CDR1 MNHNY, CDR2 SVGAGI (reference sequence). The CDR3 consists of 18 residues. Trimming took off 5 bases at V and 0 bases at J, with 17 bases between the two ends. CDR3 DNA sequence: TGTGCCAGCAGTCGACAGATCGACCTATTCTCTGGGGCCAACGTCCTGACTTTC. As protein: CASSRQIDLFSGANVLTF.

This clone showed up just a few times. The rearrangement uses TRBV2 and TRBJ2-2; 7 nucleotides align to TRBD1. The CDR3 spans 15 residues. Germline values: CDR1 SNHLY, CDR2 FYNNEI. With V trimmed by 6 bases and J by 2 bases, 6 bases remained unmatched. CDR3 in DNA: TGTGCCAGCAGCCTGACAGGGCGTAACACCGGGGAGCTGTTTTTT. It is translated as CASSLTGRNTGELFF.